The following is a T cell receptor beta chain sequence with its context. Antigen: not known. The sample is drawn from a study of cytomegalovirus exposure and HLA in healthy donors. Regarding the study as a whole: Analysis was performed later, and it showed HLA-associated TCR beta chains to be more clonally expanded than equally common others.

13 Jbeta primers and 60 Vbeta primers were used for the PCR. Sequencing was performed with immunoSEQ multiplex PCR; in TCRdb, only in-frame clones are kept and a portion is missing. There are about 160,000 clones in the sample, with roughly 1.3% held by the top ten. There are 16 residues in the CDR3. CDR1 and CDR2 (germline): MGHRA, YSYEKL. With V trimmed by 0 bases and J by 3 bases, 6 bases remained unmatched. Sequenced: PBMCs. The chain couples TRBV4-1 to TRBJ2-7; 9 bases map to TRBD2. The receptor was derived from a woman aged 60-75 years in good health and CMV-seronegative. The CDR3 sequence: CASSQDWASGVYEQYF. Written as DNA, the CDR3 is TGCGCCAGCAGCCAAGATTGGGCTAGCGGGGTCTACGAGCAGTACTTC.